This is a list of T cell receptor beta chains from one sample in a study of blood T cell repertoires in COVID-19. Profiling relied on immunoSEQ multiplex PCR, and the TCRdb table lists in-frame clones only, not all of them. Of 35,000 to 45,000 clones in the sample, around 77% were seen once. The source material was peripheral blood. The receptor set was obtained from a woman aged 80 or over with acute or convalescent COVID-19. Both conserved end residues are part of each CDR3. Fields, in order: V gene, J gene, D gene, clone size, CDR3 protein, CDR3 DNA. The D gene is left open where the match is weak. Clone size is stated in some rows and not others, as once, few, many or a class when expanded.

TRBV4-2,TRBJ2-6,.,.,CASSQEAAGANVLTF,TGTGCCAGCAGCCAAGAAGCGGCTGGGGCCAACGTCCTGACTTTC
TRBV19,TRBJ2-2,TRBD1,few,CASRGQGDYTGELFF,TGTGCCAGCCGGGGACAGGGTGACTACACCGGGGAGCTGTTTTTT
TRBV7-9,TRBJ2-1,TRBD2,.,CASSLGAAGRGEQFF,TGTGCCAGCAGCTTAGGTGCAGCCGGGAGGGGTGAGCAGTTCTTC
TRBV7-9,TRBJ2-1,.,.,CASSPKTGLHYNEQFF,TGTGCCAGCAGCCCGAAGACTGGCCTACACTACAATGAGCAGTTCTTC
TRBV7-9,TRBJ1-5,.,.,CASSATGPSNQPQHF,TGTGCCAGCAGCGCGACAGGCCCTAGCAATCAGCCCCAGCATTTT
TRBV30,TRBJ1-4,.,once,CAWTGSNEKLFF,TGTGCCTGGACAGGGTCTAATGAAAAACTGTTTTTT
TRBV9,TRBJ2-1,.,.,CASSVGAKISYNEQFF,TGTGCCAGCAGCGTAGGGGCTAAAATATCCTACAATGAGCAGTTCTTC
TRBV19,TRBJ2-1,TRBD2,once,CASSPLAGVNEQFF,TGTGCCAGTAGTCCCCTAGCGGGAGTCAATGAGCAGTTCTTC
TRBV28,TRBJ2-7,TRBD1,many,CASRTGGAVWEQYF,TGTGCCAGCAGGACAGGGGGCGCGGTCTGGGAGCAGTACTTC
TRBV7-9,TRBJ2-5,.,.,CASSFPTRQETQYF,TGTGCCAGCAGCTTCCCTACTAGACAAGAGACCCAGTACTTC
TRBV19,TRBJ2-5,TRBD2,.,CASSNPRGAGDGETQYF,TGTGCCAGTAGTAACCCGCGGGGGGCAGGGGACGGAGAGACCCAGTACTTC
TRBV19,TRBJ1-2,.,.,CASSILGTAGSYTF,TGTGCCAGTAGTATCCTCGGGACGGCGGGAAGCTACACCTTC
TRBV7-7,TRBJ2-1,TRBD1,.,CASSQVQGASYNEQFF,TGTGCTAGCAGCCAAGTCCAGGGGGCTTCCTACAATGAGCAGTTCTTC
TRBV2,TRBJ2-5,.,.,CASPLTSTAVGETQYF,TGTGCCAGCCCCCTCACCTCCACGGCGGTGGGAGAGACCCAGTACTTC
TRBV10-1,TRBJ2-2,TRBD2,.,CASSDGSGSYTGELFF,TGCGCCAGCAGTGACGGTAGCGGGAGTTACACCGGGGAGCTGTTTTTT
TRBV9,TRBJ1-1,.,.,CASSVVTPGRGNTEAFF,TGTGCCAGCAGCGTAGTAACCCCAGGGAGGGGGAACACTGAAGCTTTCTTT
TRBV24-1,TRBJ1-3,TRBD1,.,CATTLPGQGTHSGNTIYF,TGTGCCACCACCCTCCCGGGACAGGGGACCCACTCTGGAAACACCATATATTTT
TRBV30,TRBJ2-7,TRBD2,few,CAWSPGLGTYEQYF,TGTGCCTGGAGTCCGGGACTAGGGACCTACGAGCAGTACTTC
TRBV9,TRBJ2-5,.,.,CASSPEPIYQETQYF,TGTGCCAGCAGCCCAGAACCCATCTACCAAGAGACCCAGTACTTC
TRBV19,TRBJ1-2,.,.,CASSIREGYGYTF,TGTGCCAGTAGTATTCGGGAAGGGTATGGCTACACCTTC
TRBV12-5,TRBJ2-3,TRBD2,once,CASGAGAGAMTDTQYF,TGTGCTAGTGGAGCCGGAGCGGGGGCGATGACAGATACGCAGTATTTT
TRBV30,TRBJ1-2,TRBD1,few,CAYTGGPWGYTF,TGTGCCTACACAGGGGGTCCTTGGGGCTACACCTTC
TRBV6-5,TRBJ2-7,.,.,CASSGYKSYEQYF,TGTGCCAGCTCAGGCTACAAGTCCTACGAGCAGTACTTC
TRBV6-6,TRBJ1-4,TRBD1,.,CASTAIRDRGFF,TGTGCCAGCACCGCGATACGAGACAGGGGGTTTTTT
TRBV6-4,TRBJ1-6,TRBD1,.,CASSAGQGASPLHF,TGTGCCAGCAGTGCGGGACAGGGGGCTTCACCCCTCCACTTT
TRBV28,TRBJ2-3,.,.,CASSLFGLAADTQYF,TGTGCCAGCAGTTTATTCGGACTGGCCGCAGATACGCAGTATTTT
TRBV6-5,TRBJ1-2,.,few,CASYTGYGYTF,TGTGCCAGCTATACAGGGTATGGCTACACCTTC
TRBV18,TRBJ2-5,TRBD2,.,CASSPLAGGSETQYF,TGTGCCAGCTCACCCCTAGCGGGAGGGTCGGAGACCCAGTACTTC
TRBV28,TRBJ1-5,.,.,CASSLPQHF,TGTGCCAGCAGCCTGCCCCAGCATTTT
TRBV20-1,TRBJ2-3,TRBD2,.,CSASALAGRNTQYF,TGCAGTGCTAGTGCCCTAGCGGGTAGGAATACGCAGTATTTT
TRBV5-4,TRBJ2-7,TRBD2,few,CASSYGTSGSKDEQYF,TGTGCCAGCAGCTACGGGACTAGCGGGAGTAAAGACGAGCAGTACTTC
TRBV5-8,TRBJ1-2,.,.,CASSRAGGLGYGYTF,TGTGCCAGCAGCCGGGCCGGGGGTCTAGGCTATGGCTACACCTTC
TRBV5-4,TRBJ2-1,TRBD2,.,CASSLGGLAGEHEQFF,TGTGCCAGCAGCTTGGGCGGGTTAGCGGGAGAACATGAGCAGTTCTTC
TRBV19,TRBJ2-1,.,.,CASNERRSYNEQFF,TGTGCCAGTAATGAGCGGAGGTCCTACAATGAGCAGTTCTTC
TRBV14,TRBJ1-4,.,.,CASSHLTGSANEKLFF,TGTGCCAGCAGCCACCTGACAGGATCGGCTAATGAAAAACTGTTTTTT
TRBV11-2,TRBJ2-7,TRBD2,.,CASSRKALAGDANYEQYF,TGTGCCAGCAGCCGGAAAGCCCTAGCGGGGGACGCTAACTACGAGCAGTACTTC
TRBV18,TRBJ2-5,TRBD1,.,CASSPRQGGRETQYF,TGTGCCAGCTCACCCCGACAGGGCGGTCGAGAGACCCAGTACTTC
TRBV10-3,TRBJ2-3,TRBD2,.,CAIRGFAGGDTQYF,TGTGCCATCAGGGGGTTTGCGGGAGGAGATACGCAGTATTTT
TRBV7-2,TRBJ2-1,TRBD1,.,CASSPGVGQGVLSYNEQFF,TGTGCCAGCAGCCCCGGAGTGGGACAGGGGGTCCTCTCCTACAATGAGCAGTTCTTC
TRBV7-3,TRBJ1-2,.,.,CASSLMGQGSGYTF,TGTGCCAGCAGCTTAATGGGACAAGGTAGTGGCTACACCTTC
TRBV19,TRBJ2-2,TRBD2,.,CASSLLAGKGGELFF,TGTGCCAGTAGTCTCCTAGCGGGAAAGGGAGGGGAGCTGTTTTTT